This T cell receptor beta chain was found in a study of blood T cell repertoires in COVID-19. Study-wide context: From the United States, Italy and Spain came samples of acute and convalescent COVID-19. T cells, B-cell-depleted T cells, or PBMCs supplied cDNA or gDNA.

This CDR3 region has 14 residues. The germline V gene has CDR1 SGDLS and CDR2 YYNGEE. Trimming cost V 4 bases and J 3 bases; bases outside gene matches: 7. Authors' analysis steps: Using reference gene primer amplification, nucleated cell counts were estimated. TCRdb's copy holds only in-frame clones and misses some; the assay was immunoSEQ multiplex PCR. From that table come the V and J calls and clone size; the DNA was used to work out D and trimming. The sample has 55,000 to 70,000 clones, roughly 86% seen once. This TCR was recovered from a man aged 60-69 years with active or convalescent COVID-19. Sequencing was performed on peripheral blood. The chain has TRBV9 and TRBJ2-7; 7 nucleotides line up with TRBD2. CDR3 protein: CASSPTPGGYEQYF. As DNA, the CDR3 is TGTGCCAGCAGCCCTACGCCGGGGGGCTACGAGCAGTACTTC.